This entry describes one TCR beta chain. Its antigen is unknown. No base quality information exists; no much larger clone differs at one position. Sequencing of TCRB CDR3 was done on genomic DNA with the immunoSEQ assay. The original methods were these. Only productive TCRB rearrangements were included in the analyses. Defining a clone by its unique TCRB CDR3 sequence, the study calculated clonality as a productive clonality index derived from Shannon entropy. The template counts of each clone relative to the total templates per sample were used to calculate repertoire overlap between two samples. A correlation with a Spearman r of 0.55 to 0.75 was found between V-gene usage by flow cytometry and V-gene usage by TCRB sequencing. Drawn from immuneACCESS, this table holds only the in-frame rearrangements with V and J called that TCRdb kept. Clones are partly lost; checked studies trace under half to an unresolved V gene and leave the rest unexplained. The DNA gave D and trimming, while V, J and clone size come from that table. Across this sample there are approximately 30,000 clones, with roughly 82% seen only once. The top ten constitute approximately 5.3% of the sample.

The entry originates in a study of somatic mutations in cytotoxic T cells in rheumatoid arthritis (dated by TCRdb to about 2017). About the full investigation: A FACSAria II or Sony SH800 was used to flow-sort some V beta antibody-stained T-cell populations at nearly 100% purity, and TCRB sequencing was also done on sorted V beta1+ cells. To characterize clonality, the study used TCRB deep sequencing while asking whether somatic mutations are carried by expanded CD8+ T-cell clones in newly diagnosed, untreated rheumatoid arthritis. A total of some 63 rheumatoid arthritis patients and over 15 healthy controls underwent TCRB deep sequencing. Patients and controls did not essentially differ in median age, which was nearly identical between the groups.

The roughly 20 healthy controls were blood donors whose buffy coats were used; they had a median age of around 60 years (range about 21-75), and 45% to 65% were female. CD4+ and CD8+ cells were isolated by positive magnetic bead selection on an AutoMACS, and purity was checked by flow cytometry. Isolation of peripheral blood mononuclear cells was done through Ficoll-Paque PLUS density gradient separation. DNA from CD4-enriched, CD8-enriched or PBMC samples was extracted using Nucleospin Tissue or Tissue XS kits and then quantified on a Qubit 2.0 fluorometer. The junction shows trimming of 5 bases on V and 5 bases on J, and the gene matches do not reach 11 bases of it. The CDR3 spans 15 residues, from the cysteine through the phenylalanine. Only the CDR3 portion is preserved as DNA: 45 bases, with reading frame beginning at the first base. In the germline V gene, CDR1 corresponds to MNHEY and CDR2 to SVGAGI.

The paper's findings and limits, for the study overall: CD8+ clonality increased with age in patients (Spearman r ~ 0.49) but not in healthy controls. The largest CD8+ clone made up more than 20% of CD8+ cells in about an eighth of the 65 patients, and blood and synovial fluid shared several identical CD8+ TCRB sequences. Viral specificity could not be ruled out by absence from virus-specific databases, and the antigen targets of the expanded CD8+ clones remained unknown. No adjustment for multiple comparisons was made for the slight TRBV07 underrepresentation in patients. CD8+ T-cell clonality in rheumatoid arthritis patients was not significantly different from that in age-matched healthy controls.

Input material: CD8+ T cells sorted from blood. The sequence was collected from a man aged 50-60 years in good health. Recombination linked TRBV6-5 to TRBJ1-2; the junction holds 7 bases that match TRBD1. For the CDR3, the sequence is CASSNFETGEYGYTF. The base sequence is TGTGCCAGCAGTAACTTTGAAACAGGGGAGTATGGCTACACCTTC.